A selection of T cell receptor beta chains follows, all from one sample in a study of identical twins' blood T cells. One entry per CDR3 protein results from TCRdb running MiXCR on the 5' RACE reads. The sample yields 350,000 to 450,000 distinct CDR3 sequences, roughly 30% seen once. The sequencing sample was made of PBMCs. These receptors were obtained from a woman aged 18-49 years in good health. Each CDR3 is given with its conserved first and last residue. Each record gives: D gene, clone size, J gene, CDR3 length, V gene, CDR3 DNA, CDR3 protein. D genes are given only for firm matches. Part of the rows lack a size; the others show once, few, many or a class for expanded clones.

.	.	TRBJ1-2	12	TRBV10-3	TGTGCCGTCAGCCTCAATGGGGACCGCTACACCTTC	CAVSLNGDRYTF
TRBD1	.	TRBJ1-6	15	TRBV7-9	TGTGCCAGCAGCCCTGGGGACAGGGAAAATTCACCCCTCCACTTT	CASSPGDRENSPLHF
TRBD1	.	TRBJ2-5	18	TRBV6-1	TGTGCCAGCAGTGTTCCCGGACAGGAGCTTATAATAGGAGAGACCCAGTACTTC	CASSVPGQELIIGETQYF
.	few	TRBJ1-1	11	TRBV7-2	TGTGCCAGCAGCAAGAACACTGAAGCTTTCTTT	CASSKNTEAFF
TRBD1	.	TRBJ1-5	16	TRBV6-1	TGTGCCAGCTACCCAGGACAGGCGACTAGCAATCGGCCCCAGCATTTT	CASYPGQATSNRPQHF
.	.	TRBJ1-4	17	TRBV7-2	TGTGCCAGCAGCACCAAACATTTGAGGGCGGGCGGTGAAAAACTGTTTTTT	CASSTKHLRAGGEKLFF
.	few	TRBJ2-2	16	TRBV7-9	TGTGCCAGCAGCTTTTCCGCCAAGCAGAGGGCCGGGGAGCTGTTTTTT	CASSFSAKQRAGELFF
.	.	TRBJ1-6	14	TRBV5-1	TGCGCCAGCAGCTTGGAAATGGGTCAAGGAACCCTCCACTTT	CASSLEMGQGTLHF
TRBD2	many	TRBJ2-3	12	TRBV29-1	TGCAGCGTTGAAGCAGCGGGGGATACGCAGTATTTT	CSVEAAGDTQYF
TRBD1	few	TRBJ2-7	12	TRBV19	TGTGCCAGTAGTACCCGACAGGGCAAACAGTACTTC	CASSTRQGKQYF
.	.	TRBJ2-3	12	TRBV19	TGTGCCATCAAACAGAGCACAGATACGCAGTATTTT	CAIKQSTDTQYF
.	many	TRBJ1-1	15	TRBV29-1	TGCAGCGTTGAAGGAACCGGTAGAGGGGACACTGAAGCTTTCTTT	CSVEGTGRGDTEAFF
.	.	TRBJ1-2	15	TRBV6-5	TGTGCCAGCAGTTACTCGAATACTCTGGACTATGGCTACACCTTC	CASSYSNTLDYGYTF
.	.	TRBJ2-1	13	TRBV29-1	TGCAGCACCAACTCCGGGACAATTAATGAGCAGTTCTTC	CSTNSGTINEQFF
.	.	TRBJ2-3	14	TRBV5-1	TGCGCCAGCAGCAGACAAGTGCTCGGGGATACGCAGTATTTT	CASSRQVLGDTQYF
TRBD1	.	TRBJ1-3	13	TRBV20-1	TGCAGTGCCCAACAGGGGGTGAGAAACACCATATATTTT	CSAQQGVRNTIYF
.	many	TRBJ1-1	11	TRBV29-1	TGCAGCGCCCAGAGGGGTACTGAAGCTTTCTTT	CSAQRGTEAFF
TRBD1	.	TRBJ2-1	14	TRBV12-3/TRBV12-4	TGTGCCAGCACCACACAGGGGGCCTACAATGAGCAGTTCTTC	CASTTQGAYNEQFF
.	few	TRBJ1-1	13	TRBV11-2	TGTGCCAGCAGCTTAGTCAGATACACTGAAGCTTTCTTT	CASSLVRYTEAFF
.	few	TRBJ1-3	14	TRBV29-1	TGCAGCGTCAGGGGAAGTGGCTCTGGAAACACCATATATTTT	CSVRGSGSGNTIYF
.	.	TRBJ1-3	17	TRBV9	TGTGCCAGCAGCGTAGTGTCCGGGGCAGGATTCGGAAACACCATATATTTT	CASSVVSGAGFGNTIYF
TRBD2	few	TRBJ2-3	13	TRBV29-1	TGCAGCCCGAGAGAGAGGGAGGGAGATACGCAGTATTTT	CSPREREGDTQYF
TRBD2	.	TRBJ2-3	15	TRBV6-5	TGTGCCAGCAGTTCCACTAGCGGGGGGGCGGATACGCAGTATTTT	CASSSTSGGADTQYF
.	.	TRBJ1-5	15	TRBV7-2	TGTGCCAGCAGCTTTGCCGCACCATCTAATCAGCCCCAGCATTTT	CASSFAAPSNQPQHF
TRBD2	few	TRBJ2-1	15	TRBV2	TGTGCCACGCCGACTAGCGGGGGATTAAACAATGAGCAGTTCTTC	CATPTSGGLNNEQFF
.	few	TRBJ2-1	14	TRBV3-1	TGTGCCAGCAGCCACCGTATCCCGGAAGGTGAGCAGTTCTTC	CASSHRIPEGEQFF
TRBD1	many	TRBJ2-1	18	TRBV25-1	TGTGCCAGCAGCCTTCACGGGGTTTCAGGGGGCGACGACAATGAGCAGTTCTTC	CASSLHGVSGGDDNEQFF
TRBD1	few	TRBJ1-1	15	TRBV7-2	TGTGCCAGCAGCTTAAGGGGACAGGGATCGACTGAAGCTTTCTTT	CASSLRGQGSTEAFF
TRBD2	.	TRBJ2-2	14	TRBV27	TGTGCCAGCGTAAGCGGGGCCAACACCGGGGAGCTGTTTTTT	CASVSGANTGELFF
TRBD1	many	TRBJ1-1	18	TRBV7-2	TGTGCCAGCAGCTTAAAAACCCCGGGACAGGGAGTGAACACTGAAGCTTTCTTT	CASSLKTPGQGVNTEAFF
TRBD1	.	TRBJ2-4	15	TRBV20-1	TGCAGTGCTAGAAAAGCCGGGACAGGGTTGGACATTCAGTACTTC	CSARKAGTGLDIQYF
TRBD1	many	TRBJ1-3	18	TRBV2	TGTGCCAGCAGTAGAAACCAACTACAGGGGATCTCTGGAAACACCATATATTTT	CASSRNQLQGISGNTIYF
.	few	TRBJ1-2	14	TRBV7-9	TGTGCCAGCAGCTTAGATGCGGGATTTGATGGCTACACCTTC	CASSLDAGFDGYTF
.	few	TRBJ2-2	13	TRBV15	TGTGCCACCAGCAGAGTCGACACCGGGGAGCTGTTTTTT	CATSRVDTGELFF
TRBD2	.	TRBJ2-1	17	TRBV6-5	TGTGCCAGCAGTTACTCGAGAAGAGCGGGGGCTTACAATGAGCAGTTCTTC	CASSYSRRAGAYNEQFF
.	few	TRBJ2-1	12	TRBV7-9	TGTGCCAGCAGCCTTTACCAAAGTGAGCAGTTCTTC	CASSLYQSEQFF
.	.	TRBJ1-2	15	TRBV4-1	TGCGCCAGCAGCCACACCACAGGGCAAAACTATGGCTACACCTTC	CASSHTTGQNYGYTF
TRBD2	once	TRBJ2-7	18	TRBV4-2	TGTGCCAGCAGCCATCGAGAGGGGTCTAGCGGTAAACCCTACGAGCAGTACTTC	CASSHREGSSGKPYEQYF
TRBD1	.	TRBJ1-1	13	TRBV7-9	TGTGCCAGCAACGGGACAGGGGTAAATGAAGCTTTCTTT	CASNGTGVNEAFF
.	.	TRBJ2-7	13	TRBV27	TGTGCCAGCAGTTTATCGGGTTTTTACGAGCAGTACTTC	CASSLSGFYEQYF
.	few	TRBJ1-3	15	TRBV7-9	TGTGCCAGCCCTCAACAACAGGGACCTGGAAGCACCATATATTTT	CASPQQQGPGSTIYF
TRBD2	.	TRBJ2-1	16	TRBV10-3	TGTGCCATCAGTGATACGACTAGCTGGATCTACAATGAGCAGTTCTTC	CAISDTTSWIYNEQFF
.	many	TRBJ1-1	13	TRBV11-2	TGTGCCAGCAGCTTAGATATAAAGACTGAAGCTTTCTTT	CASSLDIKTEAFF
.	.	TRBJ2-1	15	TRBV5-1	TGCGCCAGCAGCCCTACTAGGAAAGCATACAATGAGCAGTTCTTC	CASSPTRKAYNEQFF
TRBD2	few	TRBJ2-1	18	TRBV7-8	TGTGCCAGCAGCCGAAGAGCCGGACTAGCGGACAACTACAATGAGCAGTTCTTC	CASSRRAGLADNYNEQFF
.	few	TRBJ1-4	14	TRBV5-1	TGCGCCAGCAGCTTATCCAGGGCGGGCGAAAAACTGTTTTTT	CASSLSRAGEKLFF